The entry below gives a single T cell receptor beta chain sequence along with its context. This sample was taken from a study of blood T cell repertoires in COVID-19. At the level of the study: The cDNA or gDNA used as material had been derived from T cells, B-cell-depleted T cells, or PBMCs.

Germline loops: CDR1 SGHNT, CDR2 YENEEA. The CDR3 consists of 14 residues. The ends were cut back, 5 bases at V and 5 bases at J, with 15 bases in the middle. Authors' processing steps: Estimated nucleated cell counts came from reference gene primer amplification. Assay used: immunoSEQ multiplex PCR; TCRdb lists only in-frame clones, some missing. The DNA gave D and trimming, while V, J and clone size come from that table. The data show 300,000 to 400,000 clones, about 93% seen once. This sequence was found in a young woman who had recovered from COVID-19. Material: peripheral blood. V usage is TRBV11-3 and J usage is TRBJ2-5; tentative D call: TRBD2 (6 bases). The CDR3 protein is CASSPTRFFETQYF. In DNA, the CDR3 is TGTGCCAGCAGCCCGACTAGATTCTTCGAGACCCAGTACTTC.